These 11 T cell receptor beta chains were all obtained from the same sample, sequenced in a study of blood T cell repertoires in COVID-19. The table came from immunoSEQ multiplex PCR; TCRdb's copy has only in-frame clones and leaves some out. The sample records approximately 230,000 clones, about four fifths being singletons. The sequenced sample consisted of peripheral blood. These receptors all stem from a man older than 75 with acute or convalescent COVID-19.

The chain is built from TRBV7-2 and TRBJ2-3, with 7 positions matching TRBD1. Germline values: CDR1 SGHTA, CDR2 FQGNSA. V lost 5 bases, J lost 3 bases, and 8 bases stayed unmatched. The CDR3 has 15 residues. CDR3 coding DNA: TGTGCCAGCAGCGGGAACAGGGGAAGAACAGATACGCAGTATTTT. The encoded protein is CASSGNRGRTDTQYF.

DNA of the CDR3: TGTGCCAGCAGCCAAGGGCGGGGCAGGGTAACAACTAATGAAAAACTGTTTTTT. As protein: CASSQGRGRVTTNEKLFF. The rearrangement joins TRBV3-1 (or the pseudogene TRBV3-2) to TRBJ1-4; a weak D match, TRBD1 (5 bases). The V end lost 1 base, the J end lost 0 bases, and 15 bases lay between the germline ends. Germline V lookup: CDR1 LGHDT, CDR2 YNNKEL (reference sequence). The CDR3 extends over 18 amino acids.

Written as DNA, the CDR3 is TGTGCCAGCAGTTTATTGAGGGCAGATACGCAGTATTTT. Translation: CASSLLRADTQYF. This rearrangement joins TRBV27 to TRBJ2-3, with D perhaps matching TRBD2 (5 bases). The germline V and J ends were trimmed by 1 base and 4 bases, with 6 bases remaining between them. CDR3 length equals 13 residues. The germline V gene encodes CDR1 MNHEY and CDR2 SMNVEV (reference sequence).

The rearrangement joins TRBV6-5 to TRBJ2-7; TRBD1 matches 7 bases. CDR3 length: 12 residues. Germline values: CDR1 MNHEY, CDR2 SVGAGI. Trimming at V came to 9 bases and at J to 2 bases, leaving 4 bases not matched to a gene. The CDR3: CASGTVTYEQYF. The CDR3 DNA reads TGTGCCAGTGGGACAGTTACCTACGAGCAGTACTTC.

The chain links TRBV18 to TRBJ1-1, with 10 nucleotides matching TRBD1. The CDR3 totals 16 residues. The J segment lost 1 base and the V segment lost 6 bases, leaving 8 bases of the junction unmatched. Germline V CDR1 and CDR2: KGHSH, LQKENI. For the CDR3, the DNA is TGTGCCAGCTCCACGACAGGGGGCCCCCCGAACACTGAAGCTTTCTTT. This gives the protein CASSTTGGPPNTEAFF.

This chain joins TRBV28 and TRBJ1-6, with D uncertain. This CDR3 spans 14 amino acids. Germline lookup yields CDR1 MDHEN and CDR2 SYDVKM. V dropped 6 bases and J dropped 5 bases, with 11 bases sitting between them. This CDR3 reads CASSSSGDNSPLHF. The CDR3 DNA follows: TGTGCCAGCAGCTCTAGCGGGGATAATTCACCCCTCCACTTT.

Notes on this clone: The sample contains more than one DNA sequence encoding this CDR3. This chain uses TRBV3-1 (or the pseudogene TRBV3-2) with TRBJ1-3, with D possibly TRBD1 on 6 matching bases. The CDR3 is 14 residues long. V lost 3 bases and J lost 1, with 7 bases in between. The germline CDR1 and CDR2 sequences are LGHDT and YNNKEL (reference sequence). The CDR3 reads CASSHRGSGNTIYF. The DNA of the CDR3 is TGTGCCAGCAGCCATAGGGGGTCTGGAAACACCATATATTTT.

The CDR3 sequence is CASTSDIVRGYTF. The CDR3 DNA reads as TGTGCCAGCACCTCGGACATCGTGAGGGGCTACACCTTC. The chain couples TRBV6-5 to TRBJ1-2; a weak D match, TRBD1 (5 bases). Trimming shortened V by 7 bases and J by 8 bases, and 17 bases separated the two germline ends. Germline assignment: CDR1 MNHEY and CDR2 SVGAGI. This CDR3 region has 13 residues.

The V and J genes are TRBV5-6 and TRBJ2-4, with TRBD1 identical over 9 bases. With V trimmed by 3 bases and J by 3 bases, 10 bases remained unmatched. Germline CDR1 is SGHDT and CDR2 is YYEEEE. The CDR3 loop spans 17 amino acids. The CDR3 spells CASSYPGQGPIKNIQYF. The CDR3 DNA reads TGTGCCAGCAGCTACCCGGGACAGGGACCGATCAAAAACATTCAGTACTTC. The whole variable domain, filled in from reference TRBV5-6 and TRBJ2-4, reads DAGVTQSPTHLIKTRGQQVTLRCSPKSGHDTVSWYQQALGQGPQFIFQYYEEEERQRGNFPDRFSGHQFPNYSSELNVNALLLGDSALYLCASSYPGQGPIKNIQYFGAGTRLSVL.

The chain links TRBV18 to TRBJ2-7, with D possibly TRBD1 on 5 matching bases. Trimming removed 4 bases from V and 2 bases from J, with 12 bases in between. The CDR3 consists of 14 residues. Germline V gene lookup returns CDR1 KGHSH and CDR2 LQKENI. This CDR3 is CASSQDSLTYEQYF. CDR3 bases: TGTGCCAGCTCACAAGACAGCCTCACCTACGAGCAGTACTTC.

The chain carries TRBV14 and TRBJ1-6; D gene uncertain. The length of the CDR3 is 14 residues. CDR1 is SGHDN and CDR2 is FVKESK in the germline V gene. The V end lost 3 bases, the J end lost 3 bases, and 6 bases lay between the germline ends. CDR3 sequence: CASSHRLYNSPLHF. The DNA of the CDR3 is TGTGCCAGCAGCCACCGTCTCTATAATTCACCCCTCCACTTT. Supplemented by reference TRBV14 and TRBJ1-6, the full variable domain reads EAGVTQFPSHSVIEKGQTVTLRCDPISGHDNLYWYRRVMGKEIKFLLHFVKESKQDESGMPNNRFLAERTGGTYSTLKVQPAELEDSGVYFCASSHRLYNSPLHFGNGTRLTVT.